These 30 T cell receptor beta chains originate from one sample sequenced in a study of blood T cell repertoires in COVID-19 (dated by TCRdb to 2018 to 2021). Library preparation used the immunoSEQ multiplex PCR assay. The table was pulled from immuneACCESS by TCRdb, which kept in-frame rearrangements only. Such tables lose some clones; where checked, under half of the loss comes from unresolved V genes, and the rest has no known cause. Counted in this sample were fewer than 250,000 clones; roughly 80% of them appeared once. The top ten hold roughly 6.7% of the sample. The sample taken for sequencing was peripheral blood. The receptors come from a man between 60 and 70 years old with acute or convalescent COVID-19.

V and J are TRBV5-5 and TRBJ1-2, with 7 bases aligning to TRBD1. The ends lost 2 bases at V and 4 bases at J; junction bases unmatched: 5. Germline V lookup: CDR1 SGHKS, CDR2 YYEKEE (reference sequence). The CDR3 is made up of 14 amino acids. CDR3 protein: CASSFYTGAYGYTF. CDR3 bases: TGTGCCAGCAGCTTTTATACAGGGGCCTATGGCTACACCTTC. Based on the CDR3 plus reference TRBV5-5 and TRBJ1-2, the full variable domain is DAGVTQSPTHLIKTRGQQVTLRCSPISGHKSVSWYQQVLGQGPQFIFQYYEKEERGRGNFPDRFSARQFPNYSSELNVNALLLGDSALYLCASSFYTGAYGYTFGSGTRLTVV.

The chain couples TRBV4-3 to TRBJ1-2, with 8 positions matching TRBD1. The CDR3 runs to 14 residues. Losses at the gene ends were 3 bases for V and 4 bases for J; bases not matched to a gene: 4. The V gene's germline CDR1 is LGHNA and CDR2 YSLEER. This chain's CDR3 is CASSHSTGGYGYTF. CDR3 nucleotides: TGCGCCAGCAGCCACTCCACAGGGGGCTATGGCTACACCTTC.

The chain combines TRBV7-8 with TRBJ1-3, with D maybe TRBD1 (6 bases). The CDR3 runs 13 residues. Trimming left V 5 bases short and J 5 bases short, with 10 bases between. In germline, CDR1 is SGHVS, CDR2 FQNEAQ. The CDR3 reads CASSRDIRNTIYF. Here the CDR3 DNA reads TGTGCCAGCAGCCGGGACATTAGAAACACCATATATTTT.

The chain has TRBV6-5 and TRBJ2-2; D is undetermined. The germline V gene encodes CDR1 MNHEY and CDR2 SVGAGI. The CDR3 covers 12 residues. V lost 7 bases and J 8 bases, leaving 11 bases between the germline ends. The CDR3 DNA reads TGTGCCAGCACATCTACCTGGGGGGAGCTGTTTTTT. Translated, it gives CASTSTWGELFF.

This clone has just one count. The rearrangement joins TRBV4-1 to TRBJ2-2; TRBD2 aligns across 7 bases. V shed 0 bases and J 6 bases; nucleotides not matched to a gene: 4. The CDR3 spans 15 residues. CDR1 MGHRA and CDR2 YSYEKL come from the germline V gene. The CDR3 region has the DNA TGCGCCAGCAGCCAAGAGTGGCGGGAGTCCGGGGAGCTGTTTTTT. Its protein product is CASSQEWRESGELFF.

The chain couples TRBV5-5 to TRBJ2-3, with 8 nucleotides matching TRBD2. Germline CDR1 is SGHKS and CDR2 is YYEKEE (reference sequence). CDR3 length: 16 amino acids. Germline trimming cut 0 bases from V and 5 bases from J; bases unmatched to any gene: 8. The CDR3, as DNA: TGTGCCAGCAGCTTGGATTTAGCGGGGAGTGGAGATACGCAGTATTTT. It translates to CASSLDLAGSGDTQYF.

The chain combines TRBV7-2 with TRBJ1-5; no clear D. The V and J ends lost 5 bases and 4 bases respectively, with 15 bases between them. Germline values: CDR1 SGHTA, CDR2 FQGNSA. This CDR3 region has 15 residues. The CDR3 here is CASSIGRIPNQPQHF. For the CDR3, the DNA is TGTGCCAGCAGCATAGGCAGGATTCCGAATCAGCCCCAGCATTTT.

The V call is TRBV30, the J call TRBJ2-7, with 12 bases fitting TRBD2. Germline CDR1 reads GTSNPN; CDR2 reads SVGIG (reference sequence). V shed 8 bases, J shed 5 bases, and the junction held 7 bases outside the gene matches. The CDR3 extends over 13 amino acids. The CDR3 protein is CARRLAGGHEQYF. The CDR3 DNA reads TGTGCCAGACGCCTAGCGGGAGGGCACGAGCAGTACTTC.

The table lists this clone with a count of one. V and J are TRBV19 and TRBJ1-5; 9 nucleotides line up with TRBD1. The ends lost 6 bases at V and 3 bases at J; junction bases unmatched: 9. Germline loops: CDR1 LNHDA, CDR2 SQIVND (reference sequence). The CDR3 sequence is 16 residues long. CDR3 sequence reads: CASSDRQGGFNQPQHF. Written as DNA, the CDR3 is TGTGCCAGTAGCGATCGACAGGGGGGTTTCAATCAGCCCCAGCATTTT.

The CDR3 DNA follows: TGCGCCAGCAGCCCGCACTTACCTAGCACAGATACGCAGTATTTT. This translates into CASSPHLPSTDTQYF. This rearrangement joins TRBV5-1 to TRBJ2-3, with D uncertain. Trimming left V 4 bases short and J 0 bases short, with 12 bases between. CDR1 and CDR2 from the germline V gene are SGHRS and YFSETQ. The CDR3 is 15 residues long.

The V call is TRBV7-2, the J call TRBJ2-3; no firm D call. CDR1 is SGHTA, CDR2 FQGNSA, per germline. V was trimmed by 3 bases and J by 4 bases, leaving 8 bases between them. This CDR3 is 13 amino acids long. The CDR3 DNA reads as TGTGCCAGCAGCTTCGGCGGTTCAGATACGCAGTATTTT. Its protein is CASSFGGSDTQYF.

The chain joins TRBV25-1 to TRBJ1-2, with 8 bases lining up with TRBD1. Germline trimming cut 0 bases from V and 4 bases from J; bases unmatched to any gene: 7. Germline V gene sequence: CDR1 MGHDK, CDR2 SYGVNS. This CDR3 region has 16 residues. CDR3 sequence reads: CASSEYGGQGAYGYTF. CDR3 DNA sequence: TGTGCCAGCAGTGAATATGGTGGACAGGGCGCCTATGGCTACACCTTC.

The chain combines TRBV10-3 with TRBJ1-3, with TRBD1 matching over 7 bases. The CDR3 has 16 residues. The germline V gene encodes CDR1 ENHRY and CDR2 SYGVKD. J gave up 0 bases and V 2 bases, and 4 bases lay outside the gene matches. CDR3 region: CAISEDRASSGNTIYF. Here the CDR3 DNA reads TGTGCCATCAGTGAGGACAGGGCGAGCTCTGGAAACACCATATATTTT.

This sequence joins TRBV19 and TRBJ2-3, with TRBD2 matching 11 bases. With V trimmed by 3 bases and J by 6 bases, 5 bases remained unmatched. CDR1 LNHDA and CDR2 SQIVND come from the germline V gene (reference sequence). The CDR3 length is 15 residues. CDR3 nucleotide sequence: TGTGCCAGTAGTATTACTAGCGGGAGTAAGGATACGCAGTATTTT. Translated: CASSITSGSKDTQYF.

In this sample, this clone turned up once. The chain links TRBV29-1 to TRBJ2-1; perhaps TRBD1 as D (5 bases). Germline V CDR1 and CDR2: SQVTM, ANQGSEA. Trimming removed 3 bases from V and 6 bases from J, with 9 bases in between. The CDR3 is 12 amino acids. The CDR3 protein is CSVDTRVNEQFF. CDR3 nucleotides: TGCAGCGTTGATACCAGGGTCAATGAGCAGTTCTTC.

This clone was recorded once. Here the CDR3 DNA reads TGTGCCAGCAGCCGTGGGACTAGCGGGGGAAGAGGTACGCAGTATTTT. This encodes CASSRGTSGGRGTQYF. V and J are TRBV7-3 and TRBJ2-3; TRBD2 agrees at 14 bases. The CDR3 has 16 residues. Unmatched junction bases numbered 9, after V lost 5 bases and J lost 8 bases. Looked up from germline, CDR1 is SGHTA and CDR2 is FQGTGA.

The chain links TRBV15 to TRBJ2-3; TRBD1 matches at 8 bases. In germline, CDR1 is LNHNV, CDR2 YYDKDF (reference sequence). V was pared by 1 base and J by 1 base, with 7 bases of the junction left unmatched. This CDR3 has 17 residues. CDR3 region: CATSRAPPGQGTDTQYF. CDR3 DNA sequence: TGTGCCACCAGCAGAGCCCCTCCGGGACAGGGCACAGATACGCAGTATTTT.

V gene TRBV6-1 combines with J gene TRBJ2-3; 8 nucleotides line up with TRBD1. The V and J ends lost 3 bases and 0 bases, in that order; junction bases with no gene match: 5. Germline CDR1 is MNHNS and CDR2 is SASEGT. The CDR3 is 16 residues long. CDR3 amino acids: CASSDRTGTSTDTQYF. The CDR3 nucleotides are TGTGCCAGCAGTGACAGGACAGGGACTAGCACAGATACGCAGTATTTT.

In DNA form, the CDR3 reads TGTGCCAGCAGTCGATCCTCCCTCTCTCAGTTCGCGGTGAGAACCTACAATGAGCAGTTCTTC. It is translated as CASSRSSLSQFAVRTYNEQFF. This sequence joins TRBV2 and TRBJ2-1, with D uncertain. The ends were cut back, 5 bases at V and 2 bases at J, with 31 bases in the middle. Germline CDR1 and CDR2: SNHLY and FYNNEI. The CDR3 consists of 21 residues.

V gene TRBV27 combines with J gene TRBJ2-1; possibly TRBD2 for D (7 bases). The CDR3 is 17 residues long. V dropped 1 base and J dropped 0 bases, with 13 bases sitting between them. The germline V gene encodes CDR1 MNHEY and CDR2 SMNVEV (reference sequence). CDR3 coding DNA: TGTGCCAGCAGTTTATATGGGGGGGCTAGCTCCTACAATGAGCAGTTCTTC. It specifies CASSLYGGASSYNEQFF.

Notes on this clone: At one end, the junction sequence differs from germline, possibly due to a read error. The rearrangement links TRBV2 to TRBJ2-5; D unresolved. The CDR3 spans 15 residues. The V gene's germline CDR1 is SNHLY and CDR2 FYNNEI. The CDR3 nucleotides are TGTGCCAGCATGTCACCGGCCACTATAAAAGAGACCCGGTACTTC. This sequence encodes CASMSPATIKETRYF.

The rearrangement uses TRBV5-1 and TRBJ2-3; TRBD2 matches 7 bases. CDR3 length: 17 amino acids. The V gene's germline CDR1 is SGHRS and CDR2 YFSETQ. V dropped 5 bases and J dropped 4; count of bases not matched to a gene: 16. The CDR3 DNA is TGCGCCAGCAGTTCCCGGGGAGGCGGGAGAACGGCAGATACGCAGTATTTT. It yields the protein CASSSRGGGRTADTQYF. The full variable domain, its missing parts supplied by reference TRBV5-1 and TRBJ2-3, is KAGVTQTPRYLIKTRGQQVTLSCSPISGHRSVSWYQQTPGQGLQFLFEYFSETQRNKGNFPGRFSGRQFSNSRSEMNVSTLELGDSALYLCASSSRGGGRTADTQYFGPGTRLTVL.

This chain connects TRBV5-4 to TRBJ1-1, with TRBD1 identical over 8 bases. This CDR3 comprises 16 residues. CDR1 is SGHNT and CDR2 is YYREEE in the germline V gene (reference sequence). The J segment lost 9 bases and the V segment lost 0 bases, leaving 13 bases of the junction unmatched. The CDR3 spells CASSLAGVSGGLKAFF. CDR3 DNA sequence: TGTGCCAGCAGCTTGGCTGGTGTGTCAGGGGGCTTAAAAGCTTTCTTT. The whole variable domain, filled in from reference TRBV5-4 and TRBJ1-1, reads ETGVTQSPTHLIKTRGQQVTLRCSSQSGHNTVSWYQQALGQGPQFIFQYYREEENGRGNFPPRFSGLQFPNYSSELNVNALELDDSALYLCASSLAGVSGGLKAFFGQGTRLTVV.

The V and J genes are TRBV9 and TRBJ2-5, with 10 bases matching TRBD2. V was clipped by 4 bases and J by 1 base; unmatched bases: 4. CDR1 and CDR2 from the germline V gene are SGDLS and YYNGEE. The CDR3 runs to 15 residues. In nucleotides, the CDR3 is TGTGCCAGCAGCCTTCGGACTAGCGGCCAAGAGACCCAGTACTTC. Its protein product is CASSLRTSGQETQYF.

This chain uses TRBV27 with TRBJ2-1; TRBD2 agrees at 9 bases. This CDR3 region has 16 residues. The germline V gene encodes CDR1 MNHEY and CDR2 SMNVEV (reference sequence). Losses at the gene ends were 6 bases for V and 3 bases for J; bases not matched to a gene: 9. CDR3 sequence reads: CASRIGLAGFYNEQFF. CDR3 nucleotides: TGTGCCAGCAGAATAGGGCTAGCGGGATTCTACAATGAGCAGTTCTTC.

The genes are TRBV18 and TRBJ2-1, with a possible D match to TRBD2 (6 bases). The CDR3 is made up of 16 amino acids. Trimming took 6 bases from V and 2 from J, leaving 17 bases between them. Germline CDR1 is KGHSH and CDR2 is LQKENI. The CDR3 DNA is TGTGCCAGCTCCCCAATGAGACTAGACACCTACAATGAGCAGTTCTTC. This sequence encodes CASSPMRLDTYNEQFF.

The chain couples TRBV11-2 to TRBJ1-3; 9 nucleotides align to TRBD1. The CDR3 runs 15 residues. Germline CDR1 reads SGHAT; CDR2 reads FQNNGV. V lost 5 bases, J lost 4 bases, and 6 bases stayed unmatched. The CDR3 region has the DNA TGTGCCAGCAGCCCCAGGACAGGGGAAGGAAACACCATATATTTT. Translating gives CASSPRTGEGNTIYF.

The rearrangement links TRBV7-2 to TRBJ1-6; 7 bases are shared with TRBD1. The V gene end was trimmed by 3 bases and the J gene end by 11 bases; junction bases not matched to a gene: 1. This CDR3 has 12 residues. Looked up from germline, CDR1 is SGHTA and CDR2 is FQGNSA. The CDR3: CASSLTGTPLHF. In DNA, the CDR3 is TGTGCCAGCAGCTTGACAGGGACACCCCTCCACTTT.

This clone has just a few counts. The genes are TRBV23-1 and TRBJ1-4, with D unresolved. TRBV23-1 is an ORF, and what it does is uncertain. CDR3 length: 16 residues. Trimming removed 6 bases from V and 6 bases from J, with 20 bases in between. The DNA of the CDR3 is TGCGCCAGCAGCCGAGCGGAAAGGGTGGGAGATGAAAAACTGTTTTTT. Amino acids: CASSRAERVGDEKLFF.

This clone was seen a single time. The rearrangement links TRBV15 to TRBJ2-1; 10 nucleotides align to TRBD2. Germline CDR1 reads LNHNV; CDR2 reads YYDKDF (reference sequence). The CDR3 loop spans 16 amino acids. V was pared by 3 bases and J by 4 bases, with 6 bases of the junction left unmatched. The CDR3 DNA reads as TGTGCCACCAGCAGCCTAACTAGCGGGGCGTACAATGAGCAGTTCTTC. This encodes CATSSLTSGAYNEQFF.